This TCR beta chain was sequenced during a study of T cell responses to AZD1222 COVID-19 vaccine. Study-level results: The number of AZD1222 recipients seropositive at baseline was only 6 or 7.

This clone was counted once. Its antigen is unidentified. This CDR3 comprises 15 residues. The V and J ends lost 1 base and 5 bases respectively, with 10 bases between them. The germline V gene has CDR1 SGHRS and CDR2 YFSETQ. Repertoires were generated with immunoSEQ multiplex PCR, while TCRdb's copy carries only in-frame clones and drops some. The sample carries roughly 100,000 clones, about 87% recorded once. The sequenced sample was peripheral blood, obtained 28 days after the second AZD1222 dose. The chain has TRBV5-1 and TRBJ1-6; the D is unclear. This TCR derives from an adult who received the AZD1222 COVID-19 vaccine. The CDR3 DNA sequence: TGCGCCAGCAGCTTGAAATCGGCAGATAATTCACCCCTCCACTTT. Translating gives CASSLKSADNSPLHF.